This T cell receptor (beta chain) was identified during a study of shared clonotypes between healthy human individuals. Notes on the study in general: The study found lower generation probabilities in non-shared clonotypes than in those shared by all four donors.

With respect to this clone: Its antigen remains unknown.

Cells designated naive CD8 were CD45RO-negative and were positively selected for CCR7, with terminally differentiated effector memory CD45RA+ cells excluded. CDR1 and CDR2 (germline): MNHEY, SVGAGI. Between the trimmed V and J ends, which lost 8 bases and 0 bases, there was a span of 10 bases. This CDR3 region has 13 residues. The table came from immunoSEQ multiplex PCR; TCRdb's copy has only in-frame clones and leaves some out. The data hold just over 2,000,000 clones, with about 95% observed a single time. The sample was naive CD8+ T cells sorted from blood. The genes are TRBV6-5 and TRBJ1-1; no clear D gene. This clonotype originated in a man between 18 and 29 years old in good health. The CDR3 reads CASGRPMNTEAFF. The DNA of the CDR3 is TGTGCCAGCGGCAGGCCCATGAACACTGAAGCTTTCTTT.